Listed below are T cell receptor beta chains from one sample, sequenced in a study of T cell responses to AZD1222 COVID-19 vaccine. Sequencing was performed with immunoSEQ multiplex PCR; in TCRdb, only in-frame clones are kept and a portion is missing. The data contain under 70,000 clones, around nine tenths of them seen just once; the ten biggest clones take up about 14%. The specimen was peripheral blood, collected on day 0 of AZD1222 vaccination. The receptor set was obtained from an adult in good health. The CDR3 runs from the conserved cysteine through the conserved F or W. A D gene is named only where the DNA matches it firmly. Clone size appears in some rows only: once, few, many, or a class for an expanded clone.

j_call v_call d_call clone_size cdr3_aa cdr3_nt
TRBJ1-6 TRBV11-3 TRBD1 - CASRRPGTGDSPLHF TGTGCCAGCAGACGCCCCGGGACAGGCGACTCACCCCTCCACTTT
TRBJ2-7 TRBV3-1/TRBV3-2 - - CASSSIYEQYF TGTGCCAGCAGCTCCATCTACGAGCAGTACTTC
TRBJ2-5 TRBV12-3/TRBV12-4 - - CASSLWTVETQYF TGTGCCAGCAGTTTGTGGACAGTGGAGACCCAGTACTTC
TRBJ2-3 TRBV9 - - CASSVGAEHTDTQYF TGTGCCAGCAGCGTAGGAGCGGAGCACACAGATACGCAGTATTTT
TRBJ1-2 TRBV30 - - CAWNLAGVQGYTF TGTGCCTGGAACCTCGCCGGGGTACAGGGCTACACCTTC
TRBJ2-2 TRBV11-2 - - CASSYVFGTGELFF TGTGCCAGCAGTTACGTGTTTGGCACCGGGGAGCTGTTTTTT
TRBJ1-4 TRBV5-1 TRBD1 - CASKLATGGDEKLFF TGCGCCAGCAAGTTGGCGACAGGGGGGGATGAAAAACTGTTTTTT
TRBJ2-5 TRBV19 - - CASSIGPGRETQYF TGTGCCAGTAGTATCGGACCGGGGCGAGAGACCCAGTACTTC
TRBJ2-3 TRBV5-5 TRBD2 - CASSLLLAGVRSTDTQYF TGTGCCAGCAGCTTGCTACTAGCGGGAGTCCGGAGCACAGATACGCAGTATTTT
TRBJ1-4 TRBV19 - - CASSDGPDTNEKLFF TGTGCCAGTAGTGACGGCCCGGATACTAATGAAAAACTGTTTTTT
TRBJ2-1 TRBV12-3/TRBV12-4 - - CASSLTRDNEQFF TGTGCCAGCAGTTTGACGCGGGACAATGAGCAGTTCTTC
TRBJ2-7 TRBV3-1/TRBV3-2 TRBD2 - CASSQEHGRSGWQYF TGTGCCAGCAGCCAAGAGCACGGGAGGTCGGGTTGGCAGTACTTC
TRBJ2-1 TRBV5-4 TRBD2 - CASSLEILAGDPNEQFF TGTGCCAGCAGCTTGGAAATACTAGCGGGAGACCCCAATGAGCAGTTCTTC
TRBJ2-7 TRBV7-2 - - CASSSVRGVSYEQYF TGTGCCAGCAGCTCTGTTCGAGGGGTCTCCTACGAGCAGTACTTC
TRBJ2-7 TRBV6-6 - - CASSSEAGRKQYF TGTGCCAGCAGTTCCGAAGCAGGGAGGAAGCAGTACTTC
TRBJ1-2 TRBV7-9 - - CASSLNSNYGYTF TGTGCCAGCAGCCTAAACAGTAACTATGGCTACACCTTC
TRBJ2-3 TRBV6-5 - - CASSFRGKSTDTQYF TGTGCCAGCAGTTTCAGGGGAAAGAGCACAGATACGCAGTATTTT
TRBJ2-7 TRBV29-1 - once CSVGDSLYEQYF TGCAGCGTTGGAGACAGCCTCTACGAGCAGTACTTC
TRBJ1-1 TRBV5-1 - - CASSLAPGSTEAFF TGCGCCAGCAGCTTGGCCCCAGGGAGCACTGAAGCTTTCTTT
TRBJ2-2 TRBV2 - - CASIFRGTTNTGELFF TGTGCCAGCATTTTTCGAGGGACAACGAACACCGGGGAGCTATTTTTT
TRBJ1-2 TRBV19 TRBD1 - CASSKSGQGSQVYGYTF TGTGCCAGTAGTAAATCGGGACAGGGTTCGCAAGTGTATGGCTACACCTTC
TRBJ1-6 TRBV15 TRBD1 - CATSIGQGGSPLHF TGTGCCACCAGCATCGGACAGGGTGGATCACCCCTCCACTTT
TRBJ2-7 TRBV3-1/TRBV3-2 - - CASSRGYEQYF TGTGCCAGCAGTCGAGGTTACGAGCAGTACTTC
TRBJ1-2 TRBV6-1 - - CASSDWGTKSNYGYTF TGTGCCAGCAGTGATTGGGGGACGAAGTCGAACTATGGCTACACCTTC
TRBJ2-1 TRBV20-1 - - CSARDYGEQFF TGCAGTGCTAGAGATTACGGTGAGCAGTTCTTC
TRBJ2-1 TRBV9 TRBD2 - CASSLRPGGPDNEQFF TGTGCCAGCAGCCTAAGACCGGGGGGACCGGACAATGAGCAGTTCTTC
TRBJ1-1 TRBV24-1 - - CATSDPKGGDTEAFF TGTGCCACCAGTGACCCTAAGGGGGGGGACACTGAAGCTTTCTTT
TRBJ1-2 TRBV7-2 - - CASSLAGKSLYTF TGTGCCAGCAGCTTAGCGGGGAAAAGCCTCTACACCTTC
TRBJ1-1 TRBV2 - - CASLGDRHTEAFF TGTGCCAGCCTTGGAGACCGACACACTGAAGCTTTCTTT
TRBJ1-2 TRBV19 - - CASSIMSGYTF TGTGCCAGTAGTATAATGTCTGGCTACACCTTC
TRBJ2-3 TRBV5-1 - - CASSSHRLRKEGTDTQYF TGCGCCAGCAGCTCCCACCGCCTTAGGAAGGAGGGCACAGATACGCAGTATTTT
TRBJ1-2 TRBV5-4 TRBD1 - CASSSTGSYGYTF TGTGCCAGCAGCTCGACAGGGTCCTATGGCTACACCTTC
TRBJ2-7 TRBV11-3 TRBD2 - CASSPGLAGPAEQYF TGTGCCAGCAGCCCGGGACTAGCGGGGCCTGCCGAGCAGTACTTC
TRBJ2-1 TRBV11-2 TRBD1 - CASSTDRGNEQFF TGTGCCAGCAGCACCGACAGGGGCAATGAGCAGTTCTTC
TRBJ2-6 TRBV5-1 - - CASSVQRAGANVLTF TGCGCCAGCAGCGTGCAGAGGGCTGGGGCCAACGTCCTGACTTTC
TRBJ2-5 TRBV7-7 - - CASSLGGLEEETQYF TGTGCTAGCAGCTTAGGTGGTCTGGAAGAAGAGACCCAGTACTTC
TRBJ2-7 TRBV7-9 - - CASSHPGGAQGRYEQYF TGTGCCAGCAGCCACCCTGGGGGTGCCCAGGGTCGGTACGAGCAGTACTTC
TRBJ1-2 TRBV6-1 - - CASSEVFGREWNYGYTF TGTGCCAGCAGTGAAGTTTTCGGACGGGAGTGGAACTATGGCTACACCTTC
TRBJ2-1 TRBV7-2 - few CASSYYYNEQFF TGTGCCAGCAGCTACTACTACAATGAGCAGTTCTTC
TRBJ2-5 TRBV9 - - CASSVVPEGSQETQYF TGTGCCAGCAGCGTAGTCCCGGAGGGGTCTCAAGAGACCCAGTACTTC
TRBJ1-4 TRBV5-4 TRBD1 - CASSFAGQLEKLFF TGTGCCAGCAGCTTTGCGGGACAGCTTGAAAAACTGTTTTTT
TRBJ1-2 TRBV4-3 - - CASSQEARQGYGYTF TGCGCCAGCAGCCAAGAGGCTCGGCAGGGCTATGGCTACACCTTC
TRBJ1-6 TRBV27 - - CASSFLSEHSPLHF TGTGCCAGCAGTTTTCTGAGCGAGCATTCACCCCTCCACTTT
TRBJ2-5 TRBV6-1 TRBD2 once CASSEAASGQETQYF TGTGCCAGCAGTGAAGCGGCTAGCGGGCAAGAGACCCAGTACTTC
TRBJ1-2 TRBV3-1/TRBV3-2 - - CASSPTTDRANYGYTF TGTGCCAGCAGCCCCACTACGGACAGAGCCAACTATGGCTACACCTTC
TRBJ2-3 TRBV30 - - CAWSPQNTDTQYF TGTGCCTGGAGCCCACAGAACACAGATACGCAGTATTTT